This T cell receptor beta chain emerged from a study of blood T cells in healthy people across ages. This clonotype was seen repeatedly, ten times or more. Trimming shortened V by 3 bases and J by 6 bases, and 10 bases separated the two germline ends. The CDR3 runs to 13 residues. Germline CDR1 and CDR2: LGHNA and YSLEER. Sample-barcoded 5' priming and a J-beta primer mix drove a second PCR of 7 to 11 cycles. TCRdb passed the 5' RACE reads through MiXCR, listing each CDR3 protein once. The sample shows 1.5 million to 2 million distinct CDR3 sequences, around half of them seen only once. This chain links TRBV4-3 with TRBJ2-3, with D unresolved. The sequencing sample was made of blood. The receptor was derived from a middle-aged woman in good health. This chain's CDR3 is CASSQEGADTQYF. DNA for the CDR3: TGCGCCAGCAGCCAGGAAGGAGCGGATACGCAGTATTTT.